This T cell receptor (beta chain) was recovered during a study of blood T cells in healthy people across ages. Germline CDR1 is MNHNY and CDR2 is SVGAGI (reference sequence). Trimming cost V 6 bases and J 4 bases, with 13 bases left between them. CDR3 length: 14 residues. Combining a sample-barcoded 5' primer with a J-beta primer mix, a second PCR ran for roughly 7 to 11 cycles. Each CDR3 protein gets one entry after TCRdb re-called the 5' RACE reads with MiXCR. The sample shows 1.5 million to 2 million distinct CDR3 sequences, 28% of them seen only once. Every sample gave at least 5 micrograms of total RNA when it was extracted.

This clonotype was sampled from a woman aged 30 to 39 in good health. The specimen was blood. V is TRBV6-6 and J is TRBJ1-5; D gene uncertain. CDR3 sequence: CASSKDGRNQPQHF. Written as DNA, the CDR3 is TGTGCCAGCAGCAAGGACGGGCGAAATCAGCCCCAGCATTTT.